This paragraph reports one T cell receptor beta chain. Measured with immunoSEQ multiplex PCR; TCRdb has only the in-frame clones, and not every one. The data contain 85,000 to 130,000 clones, roughly nine tenths of them singletons. The data derive from a study of T cell changes during pregnancy in multiple sclerosis. The CDR3 extends over 13 amino acids. V was pared by 1 base and J by 6 bases, with 9 bases between. Germline V CDR1 and CDR2: LGHNA, YNFKEQ. This TCR was sampled from a female donor with multiple sclerosis, enrolled in a pregnancy study. Material: peripheral blood, obtained before pregnancy. The chain is built from TRBV4-2 and TRBJ1-1; no firm D call. DNA of the CDR3: TGTGCCAGCAGCCAAGTTTTACAGCCTGAAGCTTTCTTT. Protein: CASSQVLQPEAFF.